These T cell receptor beta chains were read from a single sample in a study of T-cell reconstitution after alpha-beta-depleted transplantation in children. TCRdb ran MiXCR on the PCR reads and lists one entry per CDR3 protein. The profile shows 500,000 to 750,000 distinct CDR3 sequences, 10% to 15% of them singletons. The input for sequencing was PBMCs, mostly from graft donor cells, taken 360 days after TCRalphabeta/CD19-depleted stem cell transplant. The receptors were gathered from a male patient younger than 18 who had a stem cell transplant for acute myeloid leukemia, so the T cells may come from the graft donor. CDR3s include the opening cysteine and the closing phenylalanine or tryptophan. The order of the fields is CDR3 protein, D gene, V gene. A D gene is named only where the DNA matches it firmly.

CDR3 protein: CSAKLRLAGVETQYF
D gene: TRBD2
V gene: TRBV20-1

CDR3 protein: CASSGRAYEKLFF
D gene: -
V gene: TRBV25-1

CDR3 protein: CSARIPLAGTYEQYF
D gene: TRBD2
V gene: TRBV20-1

CDR3 protein: CASSSGGGLGSSYEQYF
D gene: -
V gene: TRBV28

CDR3 protein: CASSPWTGGQAYEQYF
D gene: -
V gene: TRBV18

CDR3 protein: CSASPAGLQETQYF
D gene: TRBD2
V gene: TRBV20-1

CDR3 protein: CASSARTANELFF
D gene: -
V gene: TRBV4-3

CDR3 protein: CARESKGLVYEQYF
D gene: -
V gene: TRBV21-1

CDR3 protein: CASSQVQGSGSFYNEQFF
D gene: TRBD2
V gene: TRBV4-2

CDR3 protein: CASSYPSLSGTQETQYF
D gene: TRBD2
V gene: TRBV6-5

CDR3 protein: CSVRRGARDPLHF
D gene: -
V gene: TRBV29-1